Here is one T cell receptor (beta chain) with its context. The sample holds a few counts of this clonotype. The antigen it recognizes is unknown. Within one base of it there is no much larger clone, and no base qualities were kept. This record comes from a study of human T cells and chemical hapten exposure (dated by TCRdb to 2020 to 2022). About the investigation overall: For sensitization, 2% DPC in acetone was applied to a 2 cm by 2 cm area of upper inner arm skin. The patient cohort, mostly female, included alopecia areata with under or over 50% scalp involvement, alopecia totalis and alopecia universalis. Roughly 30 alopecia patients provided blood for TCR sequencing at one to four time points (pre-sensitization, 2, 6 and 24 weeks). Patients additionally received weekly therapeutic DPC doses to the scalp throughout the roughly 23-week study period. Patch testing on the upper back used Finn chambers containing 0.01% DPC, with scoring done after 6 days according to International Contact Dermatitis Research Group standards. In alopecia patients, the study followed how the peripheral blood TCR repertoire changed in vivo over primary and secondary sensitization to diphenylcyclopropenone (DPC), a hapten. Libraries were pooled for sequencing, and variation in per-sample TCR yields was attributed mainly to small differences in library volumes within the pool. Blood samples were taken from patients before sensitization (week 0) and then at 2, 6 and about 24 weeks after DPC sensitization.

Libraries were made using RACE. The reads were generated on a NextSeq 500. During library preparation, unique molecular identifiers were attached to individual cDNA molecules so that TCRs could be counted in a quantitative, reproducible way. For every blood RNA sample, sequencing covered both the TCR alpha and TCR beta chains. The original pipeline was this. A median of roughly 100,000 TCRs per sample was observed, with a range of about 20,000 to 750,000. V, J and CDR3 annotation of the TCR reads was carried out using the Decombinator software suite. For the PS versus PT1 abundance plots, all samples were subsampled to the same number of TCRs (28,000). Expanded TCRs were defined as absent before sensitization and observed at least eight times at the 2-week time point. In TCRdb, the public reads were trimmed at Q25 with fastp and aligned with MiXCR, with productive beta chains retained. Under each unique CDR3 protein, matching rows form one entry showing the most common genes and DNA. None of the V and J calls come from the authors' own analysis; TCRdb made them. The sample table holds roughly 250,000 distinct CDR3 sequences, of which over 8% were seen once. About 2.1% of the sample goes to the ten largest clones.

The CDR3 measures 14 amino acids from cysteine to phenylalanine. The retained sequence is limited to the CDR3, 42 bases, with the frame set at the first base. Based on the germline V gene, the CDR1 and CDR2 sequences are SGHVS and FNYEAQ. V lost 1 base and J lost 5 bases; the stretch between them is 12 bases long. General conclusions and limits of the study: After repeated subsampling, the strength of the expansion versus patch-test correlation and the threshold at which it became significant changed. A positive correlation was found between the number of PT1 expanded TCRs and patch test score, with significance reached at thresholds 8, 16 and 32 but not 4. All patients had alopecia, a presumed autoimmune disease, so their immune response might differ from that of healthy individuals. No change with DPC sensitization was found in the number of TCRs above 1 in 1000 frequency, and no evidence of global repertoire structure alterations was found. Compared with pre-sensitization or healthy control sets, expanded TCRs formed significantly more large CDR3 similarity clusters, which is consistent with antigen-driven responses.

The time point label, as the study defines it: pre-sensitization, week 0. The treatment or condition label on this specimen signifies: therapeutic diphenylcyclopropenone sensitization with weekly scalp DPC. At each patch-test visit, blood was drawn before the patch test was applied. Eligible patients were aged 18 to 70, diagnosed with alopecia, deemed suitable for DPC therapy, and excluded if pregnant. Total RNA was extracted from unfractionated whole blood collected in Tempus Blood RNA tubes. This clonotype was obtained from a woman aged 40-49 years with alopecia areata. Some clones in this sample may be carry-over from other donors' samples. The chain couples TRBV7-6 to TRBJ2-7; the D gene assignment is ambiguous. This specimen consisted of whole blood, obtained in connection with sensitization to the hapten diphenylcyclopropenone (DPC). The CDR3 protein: CASSLGGFVDEQYF. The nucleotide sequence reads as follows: TGTGCCAGCAGCTTAGGGGGTTTCGTAGACGAGCAGTACTTC.